The present TCR beta chain was sequenced within a study of T cell repertoires in cytomegalovirus infection. In TCRdb, the reads were re-called with MiXCR into one record per CDR3 protein. The sample has approximately 500,000 distinct CDR3 sequences; around 11% are singletons. Remarks on this clonotype: This likely traces to a read error, being one base from a far larger clone.

The sequencing input was PBMCs. The TCR sequence derives from a human donor in good health (CMV status not recorded). Some clones in this sample may be carry-over from other donors' samples.

The DNA for the CDR3 is TGCACCAGCAGCTTGGCGGGCAGGAGCACAGATACGCAGTATTTT. Encoded protein: CTSSLAGRSTDTQYF. The chain recombines TRBV5-1 with TRBJ2-3, with a tentative D call TRBD2 (5 bases). This CDR3 is 15 amino acids long. The germline CDR1 and CDR2 sequences are SGHRS and YFSETQ.